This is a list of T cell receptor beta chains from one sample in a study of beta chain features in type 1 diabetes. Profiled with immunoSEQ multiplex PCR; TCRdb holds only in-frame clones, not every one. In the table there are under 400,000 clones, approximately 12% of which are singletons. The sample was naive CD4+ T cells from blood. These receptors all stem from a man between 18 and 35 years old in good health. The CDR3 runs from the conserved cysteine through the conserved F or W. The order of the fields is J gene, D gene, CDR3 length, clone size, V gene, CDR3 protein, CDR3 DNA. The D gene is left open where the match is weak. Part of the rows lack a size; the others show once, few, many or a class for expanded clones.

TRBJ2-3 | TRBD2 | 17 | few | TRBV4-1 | CASSHPGLASFTDTQYF | TGCGCCAGCAGCCACCCCGGACTAGCTTCATTCACAGATACGCAGTATTTT
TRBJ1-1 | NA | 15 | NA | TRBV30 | CAWSVPGVKDTEAFF | TGTGCCTGGAGTGTACCAGGGGTCAAAGACACTGAAGCTTTCTTT
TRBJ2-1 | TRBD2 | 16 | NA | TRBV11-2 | CASSSLSGRSYNEQFF | TGTGCCAGCAGCTCCCTGAGCGGGAGGTCCTACAATGAGCAGTTCTTC
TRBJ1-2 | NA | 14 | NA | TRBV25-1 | CASSDPGQGNGYTF | TGTGCCAGCAGTGACCCCGGCCAGGGTAATGGCTACACCTTC
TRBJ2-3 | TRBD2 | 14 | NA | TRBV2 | CASSLRLAGGTQYF | TGTGCCAGCAGCCTACGACTAGCGGGAGGCACGCAGTATTTT
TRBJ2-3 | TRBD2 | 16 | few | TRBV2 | CASSGLADTSTDTQYF | TGTGCCAGCAGTGGACTAGCGGATACTAGCACAGATACGCAGTATTTT
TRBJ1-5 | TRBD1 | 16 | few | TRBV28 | CASSSAGDRVVQPQHF | TGTGCCAGCAGTTCCGCCGGGGACAGGGTGGTTCAGCCCCAGCATTTT
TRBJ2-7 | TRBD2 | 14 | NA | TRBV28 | CASKGGRISYEQYF | TGTGCCAGCAAAGGCGGGAGGATATCCTACGAGCAGTACTTC
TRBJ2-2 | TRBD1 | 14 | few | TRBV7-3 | CASSSDRDTGELFF | TGTGCCAGCAGTTCAGACAGGGACACCGGGGAGCTGTTTTTT
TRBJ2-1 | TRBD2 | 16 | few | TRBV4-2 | CASSHPSGRERNEQFF | TGTGCCAGCAGCCATCCGAGCGGGAGGGAACGAAATGAGCAGTTCTTC
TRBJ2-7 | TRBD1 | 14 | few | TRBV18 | CASSRGQGVGEQYF | TGTGCCAGCTCACGTGGACAGGGGGTGGGCGAGCAGTACTTC
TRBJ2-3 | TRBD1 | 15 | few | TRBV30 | CAWTTGGQGADTQYF | TGTGCCTGGACTACCGGGGGACAGGGCGCAGATACGCAGTATTTT
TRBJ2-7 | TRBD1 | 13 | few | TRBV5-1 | CASSTGQGDEQYF | TGCGCCAGCAGCACCGGACAGGGTGACGAGCAGTACTTC
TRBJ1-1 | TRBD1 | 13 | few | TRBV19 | CASLGQGLTEAFF | TGTGCCAGTCTCGGACAGGGGCTCACTGAAGCTTTCTTT
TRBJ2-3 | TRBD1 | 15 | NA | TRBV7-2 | CASSLNRGSTDTQYF | TGTGCCAGCAGCTTAAACAGGGGGAGCACAGATACGCAGTATTTT
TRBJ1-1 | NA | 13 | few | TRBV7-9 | CASSLKGQIEAFF | TGTGCCAGCAGCTTAAAGGGGCAGATTGAAGCTTTCTTT
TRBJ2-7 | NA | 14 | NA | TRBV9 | CASSVDARGYEQYF | TGTGCCAGCAGCGTAGATGCCAGGGGATACGAGCAGTACTTC
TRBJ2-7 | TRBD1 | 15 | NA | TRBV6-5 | CASRAYRDSLYEQYF | TGTGCCAGCAGGGCGTACCGGGACAGTCTCTACGAGCAGTACTTC
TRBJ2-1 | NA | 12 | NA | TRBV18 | CASSPLGNEQFF | TGTGCCAGCTCACCACTCGGTAATGAGCAGTTCTTC
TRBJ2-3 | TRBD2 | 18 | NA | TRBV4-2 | CASSQRTRLAGVADTQYF | TGTGCCAGCAGCCAAAGGACCCGACTAGCGGGAGTAGCAGATACGCAGTATTTT
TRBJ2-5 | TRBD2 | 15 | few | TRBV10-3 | CAIRAGLADQETQYF | TGTGCCATCAGAGCGGGACTAGCGGACCAAGAGACCCAGTACTTC
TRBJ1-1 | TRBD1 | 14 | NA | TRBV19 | CASSIGQANTEAFF | TGTGCCAGTAGTATCGGACAGGCAAACACTGAAGCTTTCTTT
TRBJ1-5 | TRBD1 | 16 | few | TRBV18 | CASSSARDRKNQPQHF | TGTGCCAGCTCATCAGCCCGGGACAGGAAAAATCAGCCCCAGCATTTT
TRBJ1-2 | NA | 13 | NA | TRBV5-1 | CASSLPDTGGYTF | TGCGCCAGCAGCTTGCCGGACACGGGCGGCTACACCTTC
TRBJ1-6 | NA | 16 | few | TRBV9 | CASSVAVSSYNSPLHF | TGTGCCAGCAGCGTAGCGGTGAGCTCCTATAATTCACCCCTCCACTTT
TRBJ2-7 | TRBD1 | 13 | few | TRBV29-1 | CNVRDRDSYEQYF | TGCAACGTTAGGGACAGGGATTCCTACGAGCAGTACTTC
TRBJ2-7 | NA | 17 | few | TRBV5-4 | CASSLGGSSAYSSEQYF | TGTGCCAGCAGCTTGGGAGGATCTAGCGCTTATTCTTCCGAGCAGTACTTC
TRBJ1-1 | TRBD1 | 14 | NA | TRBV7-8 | CASSLRDRVTEAFF | TGTGCCAGCAGCCTCCGGGACAGGGTCACTGAAGCTTTCTTT
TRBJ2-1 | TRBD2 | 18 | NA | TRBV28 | CASSFKLAGVLSYNEQFF | TGTGCCAGCAGTTTTAAACTAGCGGGAGTCCTCTCCTACAATGAGCAGTTCTTC